One TCR beta chain is described in this entry. Its antigen is unidentified. The data were obtained in a study of cytomegalovirus exposure and HLA in healthy donors. Across the study: The roughly 110 validation repertoires were produced on the same platform as the 550 to 700 repertoires of the first cohort. This was reported in a later analysis.

Sequencing was performed with immunoSEQ multiplex PCR; in TCRdb, only in-frame clones are kept and a portion is missing. Found here are approximately 150,000 clones, around 84% of them singletons; the top ten hold around 10%. General study findings and limits: In vitro testing confirmed a few CMV-associated chains as specific for CMV antigens. Cytomegalovirus association was listed for around 170 TCR beta chains. A later analysis found first-cohort TCR clusters tended to co-occur in the approximately 110 validation repertoires.

The CDR3 extends over 14 amino acids. The germline gives CDR1 KGHSH, CDR2 LQKENI. V lost 8 bases, J lost 0 bases, and 6 bases stayed unmatched. Input material: PBMCs. The rearrangement uses TRBV18 and TRBJ2-7, with 8 bases lining up with TRBD1. The origin of this receptor is a man between 18 and 35 years old in good health and CMV-seropositive. The CDR3 loop reads CASGPGTGSYEQYF. The CDR3 coding sequence is TGTGCCAGCGGACCCGGGACAGGCTCCTACGAGCAGTACTTC.